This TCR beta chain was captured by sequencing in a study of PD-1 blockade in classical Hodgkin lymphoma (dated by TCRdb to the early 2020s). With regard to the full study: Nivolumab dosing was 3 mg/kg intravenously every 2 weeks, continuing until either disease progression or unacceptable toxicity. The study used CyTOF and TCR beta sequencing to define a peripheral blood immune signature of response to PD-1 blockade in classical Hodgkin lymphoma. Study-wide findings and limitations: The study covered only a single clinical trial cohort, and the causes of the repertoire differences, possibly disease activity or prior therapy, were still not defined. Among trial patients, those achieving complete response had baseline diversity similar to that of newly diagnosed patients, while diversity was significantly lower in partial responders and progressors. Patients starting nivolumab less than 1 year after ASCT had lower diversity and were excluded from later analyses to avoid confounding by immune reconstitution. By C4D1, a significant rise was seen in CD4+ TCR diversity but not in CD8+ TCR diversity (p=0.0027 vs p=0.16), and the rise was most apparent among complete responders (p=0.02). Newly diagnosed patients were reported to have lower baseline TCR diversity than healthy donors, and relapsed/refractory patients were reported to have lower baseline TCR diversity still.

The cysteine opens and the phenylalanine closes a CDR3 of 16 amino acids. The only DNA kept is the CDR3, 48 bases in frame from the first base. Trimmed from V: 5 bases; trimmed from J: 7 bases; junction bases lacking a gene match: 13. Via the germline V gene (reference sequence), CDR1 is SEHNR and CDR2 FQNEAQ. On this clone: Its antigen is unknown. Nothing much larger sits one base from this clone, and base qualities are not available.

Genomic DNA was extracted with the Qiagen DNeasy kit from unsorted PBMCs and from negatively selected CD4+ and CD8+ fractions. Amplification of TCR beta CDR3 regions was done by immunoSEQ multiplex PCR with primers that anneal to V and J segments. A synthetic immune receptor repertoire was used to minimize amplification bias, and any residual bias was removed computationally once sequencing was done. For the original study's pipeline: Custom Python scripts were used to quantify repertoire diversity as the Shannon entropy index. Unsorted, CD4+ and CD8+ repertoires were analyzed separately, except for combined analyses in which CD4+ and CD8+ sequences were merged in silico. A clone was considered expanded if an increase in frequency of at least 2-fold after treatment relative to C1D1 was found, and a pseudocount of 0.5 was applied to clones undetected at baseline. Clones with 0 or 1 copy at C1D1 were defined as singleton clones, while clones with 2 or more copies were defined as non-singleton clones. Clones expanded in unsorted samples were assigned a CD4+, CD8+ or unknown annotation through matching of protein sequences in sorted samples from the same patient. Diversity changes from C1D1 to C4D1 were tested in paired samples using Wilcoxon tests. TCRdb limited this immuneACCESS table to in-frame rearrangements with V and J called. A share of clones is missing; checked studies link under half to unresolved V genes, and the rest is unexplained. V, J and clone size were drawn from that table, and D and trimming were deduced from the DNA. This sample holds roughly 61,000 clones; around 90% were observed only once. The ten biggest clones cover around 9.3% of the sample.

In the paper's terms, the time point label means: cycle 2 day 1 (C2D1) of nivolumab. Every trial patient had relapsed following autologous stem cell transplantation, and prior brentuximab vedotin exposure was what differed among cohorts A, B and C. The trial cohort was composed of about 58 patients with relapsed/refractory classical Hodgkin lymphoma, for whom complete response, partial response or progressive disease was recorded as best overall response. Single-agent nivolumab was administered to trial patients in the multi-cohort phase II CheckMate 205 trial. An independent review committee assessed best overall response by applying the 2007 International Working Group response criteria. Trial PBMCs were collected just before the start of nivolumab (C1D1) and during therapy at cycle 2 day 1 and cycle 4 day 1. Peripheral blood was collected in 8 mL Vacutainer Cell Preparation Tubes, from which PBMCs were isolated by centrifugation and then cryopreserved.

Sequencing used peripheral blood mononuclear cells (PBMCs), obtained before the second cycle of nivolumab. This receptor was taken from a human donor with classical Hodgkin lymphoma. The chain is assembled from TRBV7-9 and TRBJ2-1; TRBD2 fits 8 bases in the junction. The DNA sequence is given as TGTGCCAGCAGCCCCCCGACTAGCGAACTTTTGAATGAGCAGTTCTTC. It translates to CASSPPTSELLNEQFF.